The 26 T cell receptor beta chains given below trace back to one sample, sequenced in a study of cytomegalovirus exposure and HLA in healthy donors. Both 60 Vbeta primers and 13 Jbeta primers went into the PCR. Profiling relied on immunoSEQ multiplex PCR, and the TCRdb table lists in-frame clones only, not all of them. The sample yields about 70,000 clones, roughly four fifths seen once. Sequencing input: PBMCs. The receptors were sampled from a woman aged 60-75 years in good health and CMV-seropositive.

The chain is built from TRBV4-1 and TRBJ2-7, with TRBD1 identical over 9 bases. From germline, CDR1 is MGHRA and CDR2 YSYEKL. This CDR3 spans 16 amino acids. Trimming cost V 5 bases and J 7 bases; bases outside gene matches: 15. CDR3 residues: CASSAGGGTGNGEQYF. The CDR3 coding sequence is TGCGCCAGCAGCGCAGGGGGAGGGACAGGGAACGGGGAGCAGTACTTC.

In this sample, this clone turned up once. The chain carries TRBV7-2 and TRBJ1-6; D may be TRBD1 (6 bases). Per the germline V gene, CDR1 is SGHTA and CDR2 is FQGNSA. The CDR3 has 15 residues. Trimming took off 5 bases at V and 13 bases at J, with 21 bases between the two ends. CDR3 residues: CASSARDISRVPLHF. The CDR3 DNA reads as TGTGCCAGCAGCGCCCGGGACATCTCCCGGGTCCCCCTCCACTTT.

This chain connects TRBV12-5 to TRBJ2-5; 7 bases agree with TRBD2. Per germline, CDR1 LGHNT and CDR2 FRNRAP. V shed 4 bases, J shed 6 bases, and the junction held 5 bases outside the gene matches. The CDR3 loop spans 13 amino acids. The CDR3 DNA sequence: TGTGCTAGTGGTTCGGGACTACCGCAGACCCAGTACTTC. Its translation is CASGSGLPQTQYF. The full variable domain, with the rest looked up from reference TRBV12-5 and TRBJ2-5, is DARVTQTPRHKVTEMGQEVTMRCQPILGHNTVFWYRQTMMQGLELLAYFRNRAPLDDSGMPKDRFSAEMPDATLATLKIQPSEPRDSAVYFCASGSGLPQTQYFGPGTRLLVL.

This rearrangement joins TRBV5-1 to TRBJ2-7, with 10 nucleotides matching TRBD2. V dropped 0 bases and J dropped 7; count of bases not matched to a gene: 10. The germline V gene encodes CDR1 SGHRS and CDR2 YFSETQ. This CDR3 comprises 16 residues. The CDR3 sequence: CASSLVTSGAGREQYF. The CDR3, as DNA: TGCGCCAGCAGCTTGGTCACTAGCGGGGCGGGGAGGGAGCAGTACTTC.

The V call is TRBV5-1, the J call TRBJ1-1; D call uncertain. Trimming stripped 0 bases from V and 4 bases from J, with 7 bases between. The CDR3 spans 13 residues. Germline-derived CDR1 and CDR2 are SGHRS and YFSETQ. The CDR3 is CASSLAFGTEAFF. The CDR3 coding sequence is TGCGCCAGCAGCTTGGCATTCGGCACTGAAGCTTTCTTT. Full variable domain (rest looked up from reference TRBV5-1 and TRBJ1-1): KAGVTQTPRYLIKTRGQQVTLSCSPISGHRSVSWYQQTPGQGLQFLFEYFSETQRNKGNFPGRFSGRQFSNSRSEMNVSTLELGDSALYLCASSLAFGTEAFFGQGTRLTVV.

The CDR3 bases are TGTGCCAGCAGCTTAAGGGACAGGGGGCCCGCCGAGCAGTACTTC. Translating it yields CASSLRDRGPAEQYF. The chain recombines TRBV27 with TRBJ2-7; TRBD1 aligns across 12 bases. The CDR3 length is 15 residues. The junction had 9 bases not matched to a gene; V was cut back by 6 bases and J by 6 bases. Germline V lookup: CDR1 MNHEY, CDR2 SMNVEV (reference sequence).

The CDR3 sequence: CAWSVKGQGILLSNQPQHF. In nucleotides, the CDR3 is TGTGCCTGGAGTGTAAAGGGACAGGGGATTTTATTAAGCAATCAGCCCCAGCATTTT. V and J are TRBV30 and TRBJ1-5; the match to TRBD1 covers 10 bases. Germline V gene data show CDR1 as GTSNPN and CDR2 as SVGIG (reference sequence). The CDR3 consists of 19 residues. J gave up 1 base and V 0 bases, and 12 bases lay outside the gene matches.

The chain joins TRBV11-1 to TRBJ2-5; possibly TRBD1 for D (6 bases). Germline CDR1 and CDR2: SGHAT and FQDESV (reference sequence). Trimming took 8 bases from V and 0 from J, leaving 16 bases between them. The CDR3 covers 15 residues. CDR3 sequence (DNA): TGTGCCAGCGGGGGAAGGACAGCGTACCAAGAGACCCAGTACTTC. This gives the protein CASGGRTAYQETQYF.

This clone has a handful of counts. The J gene is TRBJ1-2, the V gene TRBV5-1; D gene unclear. Trimming shortened V by 0 bases and J by 7 bases, and 13 bases separated the two germline ends. Germline values: CDR1 SGHRS, CDR2 YFSETQ. CDR3 length: 14 residues. CDR3: CASSLGEGKSGYTF. The CDR3 DNA sequence: TGCGCCAGCAGCTTGGGGGAGGGAAAGAGTGGCTACACCTTC.

J is TRBJ2-1 and V is TRBV9, with TRBD2 as a possible D gene (7 bases). V was shortened by 0 bases and J by 9 bases, with 10 bases between the two germline ends. This CDR3 region has 13 residues. Germline lookup yields CDR1 SGDLS and CDR2 YYNGEE. Here the CDR3 reads CASSVAGGAEQFF. Here the CDR3 DNA reads TGTGCCAGCAGCGTAGCTGGGGGGGCTGAGCAGTTCTTC. The whole variable domain, filled in from reference TRBV9 and TRBJ2-1, reads DSGVTQTPKHLITATGQRVTLRCSPRSGDLSVYWYQQSLDQGLQFLIQYYNGEERAKGNILERFSAQQFPDLHSELNLSSLELGDSALYFCASSVAGGAEQFFGPGTRLTVL.

This clone was observed a single time. The chain has TRBV4-1 and TRBJ1-2, with TRBD1 as a possible D gene (5 bases). Germline V gene lookup returns CDR1 MGHRA and CDR2 YSYEKL. The CDR3 contains 16 residues. Between the trimmed V and J ends, which lost 1 base and 7 bases, there was a span of 19 bases. The CDR3 coding sequence is TGCGCCAGCAGCCAAGTGGGGCAGGCCCGTATCCGTGGCTACACCTTC. Its protein is CASSQVGQARIRGYTF.

V gene TRBV11-3 combines with J gene TRBJ2-1, with D hard to call. V lost 1 base and J 4 bases, leaving 5 bases between the germline ends. CDR1 is SGHNT and CDR2 is YENEEA in the germline V gene. The CDR3 length is 13 residues. CDR3 sequence reads: CASSLGRYNEQFF. In DNA form, the CDR3 reads TGTGCCAGCAGCTTAGGGAGATACAATGAGCAGTTCTTC.

V and J are TRBV29-1 and TRBJ1-2; TRBD1 agrees at 10 bases. CDR3 length equals 16 residues. The germline gives CDR1 SQVTM, CDR2 ANQGSEA. The V and J ends lost 0 bases and 3 bases, in that order; junction bases with no gene match: 7. The CDR3 DNA sequence: TGCAGCGTTGAAGACTCCGGGACAGGGGCTCACTATGGCTACACCTTC. Protein product: CSVEDSGTGAHYGYTF.

This clone was recorded a few times. The chain carries TRBV5-1 and TRBJ2-3; D is perhaps TRBD1 (5 bases). Germline-derived CDR1 and CDR2 are SGHRS and YFSETQ. Trimming pared 4 bases from V and 1 base from J, leaving 13 bases between. The CDR3 length is 15 residues. For the CDR3, the DNA is TGCGCCAGCAGCAGGTCGTTAGGGGGCACAGATACGCAGTATTTT. Residues: CASSRSLGGTDTQYF.

The gene calls are TRBV2 and TRBJ2-1; 8 bases agree with TRBD2. The V gene's germline CDR1 is SNHLY and CDR2 FYNNEI. Unmatched junction bases numbered 6, after V lost 4 bases and J lost 4 bases. This CDR3 has 15 amino acids. The DNA of the CDR3 is TGTGCCAGCAGTGGGGGTAGCGGGGTTTACAATGAGCAGTTCTTC. Translated: CASSGGSGVYNEQFF.

The V and J genes are TRBV9 and TRBJ2-7; 7 bases align to TRBD1. This CDR3 has 14 amino acids. The junction had 10 bases not matched to a gene; V was cut back by 4 bases and J by 6 bases. The V gene's germline CDR1 is SGDLS and CDR2 YYNGEE. CDR3 sequence (DNA): TGTGCCAGCAGCCCCGGGACAGCTCCCCGCGAGCAGTACTTC. Residues: CASSPGTAPREQYF.

This chain's CDR3 is CASSESKGLNTEAFF. DNA for the CDR3: TGTGCCAGCAGTGAAAGTAAGGGGTTGAACACTGAAGCTTTCTTT. The V call is TRBV2, the J call TRBJ1-1, with a tentative D call TRBD1 (5 bases). Trimming removed 2 bases from V and 0 bases from J, with 10 bases in between. This CDR3 has 15 residues. Germline values: CDR1 SNHLY, CDR2 FYNNEI.

The V and J genes are TRBV5-1 and TRBJ1-3; D possibly corresponds to TRBD1 (5 bases). Germline V gene sequence: CDR1 SGHRS, CDR2 YFSETQ. The V and J ends lost 2 bases and 2 bases respectively, with 8 bases between them. The CDR3 extends over 14 amino acids. The CDR3 sequence: CASSLGVAGNTIYF. The CDR3 DNA sequence: TGCGCCAGCAGCTTAGGGGTAGCTGGAAACACCATATATTTT.

The CDR3 region has the DNA TGTGCCAGCAGCGAGTTAGCGGGGGGTCGGGAGACCCAGTACTTC. Translated, it gives CASSELAGGRETQYF. The V and J genes are TRBV14 and TRBJ2-5; 10 nucleotides line up with TRBD2. Germline CDR1 SGHDN, CDR2 FVKESK. Trimming removed 5 bases from V and 5 bases from J; junction bases left unmatched: 8. The CDR3 contains 15 residues.

This clone was seen a few times. The conserved closing phenylalanine or tryptophan is absent in this CDR3, likely reflecting a read error. This sequence joins TRBV6-5 and TRBJ1-2; D is unclear. There are 14 residues in the CDR3. Deletions cut 2 bases from V and 4 bases from J, with 11 bases between. Germline CDR1 is MNHEY and CDR2 is SVGAGI. The CDR3 region is CASSYAIASYGYTV. DNA of the CDR3: TGTGCCAGCAGTTACGCGATAGCGTCCTATGGCTACACCGTC.

V usage is TRBV12-5 and J usage is TRBJ1-5; TRBD1 aligns across 10 bases. The CDR3 runs 15 residues. After removal of 4 bases from V and 5 bases from J, the junction contained 5 bases not matched to a gene. CDR1 and CDR2 from the germline V gene are LGHNT and FRNRAP. CDR3 loop: CASGSDRGNHQPQHF. CDR3 DNA sequence: TGTGCTAGTGGTTCGGACAGGGGGAATCATCAGCCCCAGCATTTT.

This chain connects TRBV2 to TRBJ2-6, with TRBD1 identical over 8 bases. The CDR3 length is 17 residues. Germline trimming cut 2 bases from V and 4 bases from J; bases unmatched to any gene: 7. Germline values: CDR1 SNHLY, CDR2 FYNNEI. This CDR3 reads CASSESRQGSGANVLTF. The CDR3 DNA sequence: TGTGCCAGCAGTGAATCCCGACAGGGGTCAGGGGCCAACGTCCTGACTTTC.

This CDR3 reads CASSSQTGFDEQFF. In nucleotides, the CDR3 is TGTGCCAGCAGCTCCCAAACAGGGTTTGATGAGCAGTTCTTC. The V call is TRBV7-6, the J call TRBJ2-1, with TRBD1 as a possible D gene (6 bases). CDR1 and CDR2 (germline): SGHVS, FNYEAQ. Trimming shortened V by 4 bases and J by 8 bases, and 15 bases separated the two germline ends. This CDR3 contains 14 residues.

The chain carries TRBV5-6 and TRBJ1-1; 8 nucleotides agree with TRBD1. The V gene end was trimmed by 2 bases and the J gene end by 0 bases; junction bases not matched to a gene: 6. Germline CDR1 reads SGHDT; CDR2 reads YYEEEE. CDR3 length: 16 amino acids. The chain's CDR3 is CASSLRTGIMNTEAFF. For the CDR3, the DNA is TGTGCCAGCAGCTTACGGACAGGGATCATGAACACTGAAGCTTTCTTT.

The chain joins TRBV29-1 to TRBJ2-1; TRBD2 is a possible D gene (6 bases). Deletions cut 7 bases from V and 6 bases from J, with 19 bases between. Germline V gene sequence: CDR1 SQVTM, CDR2 ANQGSEA. This CDR3 contains 14 residues. This CDR3 reads CSAPGRGDGNEQFF. For the CDR3, the DNA is TGCAGCGCACCCGGGCGGGGAGACGGCAATGAGCAGTTCTTC.

This clone was picked up a small number of times. The chain uses TRBV6-6 and TRBJ1-1; perhaps TRBD1 as D (6 bases). V was shortened by 5 bases and J by 0 bases, with 10 bases between the two germline ends. Per the germline V gene, CDR1 is MNHNY and CDR2 is SVGAGI (reference sequence). This CDR3 region has 14 residues. CDR3 protein: CASSTGQMNTEAFF. The CDR3 DNA reads as TGTGCCAGCAGTACAGGACAGATGAACACTGAAGCTTTCTTT.